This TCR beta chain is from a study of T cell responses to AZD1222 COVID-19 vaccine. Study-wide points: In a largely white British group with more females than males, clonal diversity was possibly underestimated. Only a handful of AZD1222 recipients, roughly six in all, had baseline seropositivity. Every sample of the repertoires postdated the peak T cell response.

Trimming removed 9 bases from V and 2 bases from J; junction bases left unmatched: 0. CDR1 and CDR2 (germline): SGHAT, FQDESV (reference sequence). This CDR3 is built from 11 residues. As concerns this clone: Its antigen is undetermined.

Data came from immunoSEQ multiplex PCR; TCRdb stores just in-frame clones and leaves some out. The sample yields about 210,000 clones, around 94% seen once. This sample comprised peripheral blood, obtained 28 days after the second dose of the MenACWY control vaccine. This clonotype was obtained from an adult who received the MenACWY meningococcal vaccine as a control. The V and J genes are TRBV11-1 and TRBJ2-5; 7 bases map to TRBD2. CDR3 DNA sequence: TGTGCCAGGGGGGGGCAAGAGACCCAGTACTTC. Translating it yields CARGGQETQYF. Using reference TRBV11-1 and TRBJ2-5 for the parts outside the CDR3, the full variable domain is EAEVAQSPRYKITEKSQAVAFWCDPISGHATLYWYRQILGQGPELLVQFQDESVVDDSQLPKDRFSAERLKGVDSTLKIQPAELGDSAMYLCARGGQETQYFGPGTRLLVL.